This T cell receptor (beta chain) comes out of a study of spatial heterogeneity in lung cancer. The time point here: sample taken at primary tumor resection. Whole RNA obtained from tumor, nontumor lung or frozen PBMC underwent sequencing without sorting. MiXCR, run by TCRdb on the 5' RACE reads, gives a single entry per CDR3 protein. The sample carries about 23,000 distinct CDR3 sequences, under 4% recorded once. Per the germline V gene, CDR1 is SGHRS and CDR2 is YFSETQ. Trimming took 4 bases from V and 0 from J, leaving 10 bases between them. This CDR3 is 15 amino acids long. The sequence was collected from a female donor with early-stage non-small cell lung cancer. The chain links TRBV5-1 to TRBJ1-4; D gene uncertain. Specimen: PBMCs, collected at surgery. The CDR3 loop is CASSPGRSTNEKLFF. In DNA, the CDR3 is TGCGCCAGCAGCCCAGGCAGATCAACTAATGAAAAACTGTTTTTT.